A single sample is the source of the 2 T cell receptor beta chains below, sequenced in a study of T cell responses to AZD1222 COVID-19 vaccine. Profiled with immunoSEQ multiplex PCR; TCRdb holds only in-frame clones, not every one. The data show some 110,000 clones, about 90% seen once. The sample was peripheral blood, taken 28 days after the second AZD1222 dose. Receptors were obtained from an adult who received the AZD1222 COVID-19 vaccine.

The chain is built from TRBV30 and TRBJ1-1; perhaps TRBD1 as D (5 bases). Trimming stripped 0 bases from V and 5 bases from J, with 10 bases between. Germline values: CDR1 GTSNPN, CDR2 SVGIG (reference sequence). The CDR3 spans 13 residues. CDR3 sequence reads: CAWSVQEGTEAFF. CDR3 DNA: TGTGCCTGGAGTGTACAGGAGGGAACTGAAGCTTTCTTT.

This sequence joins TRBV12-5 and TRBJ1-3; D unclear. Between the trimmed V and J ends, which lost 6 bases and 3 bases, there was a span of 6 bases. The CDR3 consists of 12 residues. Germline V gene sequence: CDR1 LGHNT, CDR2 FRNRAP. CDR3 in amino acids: CASGPLGNTIYF. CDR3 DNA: TGTGCTAGTGGCCCTCTTGGAAACACCATATATTTT.